Described below is a single T cell receptor beta chain sequence and its context. Antigen specificity is unknown. This entry belongs to a study of T cells after posttransplantation cyclophosphamide. Broader study findings: Donor CD8+ memory clones often dominated recipient blood repertoires at later times. TRB overlap between skin or GI tissue T cells and blood was limited.

The data were produced by immunoSEQ multiplex PCR, yet TCRdb's version contains in-frame clones alone and is incomplete. The table lists about 18,000 clones, around four fifths of them singletons. The sample taken for sequencing was memory CD4+ T cells sorted from blood. This clonotype originated in a man younger than 45 in good health and a related stem cell transplant donor.

CDR3 nucleotides: TGCGCCAGCAGCTTGCGGGGAATGGAGAATGAGCAGTTCTTC. This translates into CASSLRGMENEQFF. The J gene is TRBJ2-1, the V gene TRBV5-1, with D perhaps TRBD2 (5 bases). This CDR3 contains 14 residues. Trimming pared 1 base from V and 7 bases from J, leaving 12 bases between. Germline V gives CDR1 SGHRS, CDR2 YFSETQ.